This TCR beta chain originates from a study of blood T cell repertoires in COVID-19. This clone has only one observation. CDR3 length equals 14 residues. The V gene lost 0 bases and the J gene lost 5 bases, with 11 bases spanning the gap. CDR1 is ENHRY, CDR2 SYGVKD, per germline. Participants were placed into cohorts based on the clinical history they reported. Clones were sequenced by immunoSEQ multiplex PCR, and TCRdb holds only the in-frame ones, with some missing. The sample consists of 200,000 to 250,000 clones, under 90% of them appearing once. The chain couples TRBV10-3 to TRBJ2-7; a weak D match, TRBD1 (6 bases). Input material: PBMCs or T cells enriched from blood (not recorded which). This TCR came from a man between 60 and 75 years old who had recovered from COVID-19. The CDR3 DNA sequence: TGTGCCATCAGTGAGTCCAGGGGATCCGACGAGCAGTACTTC. Residues: CAISESRGSDEQYF.